The 13 T cell receptor beta chains listed next were all sequenced from one sample in a study of blood T cell repertoires in COVID-19. Profiled with immunoSEQ multiplex PCR; TCRdb holds only in-frame clones, not every one. Of fewer than 70,000 clones in the sample, 89% were seen once. Sequencing input: peripheral blood. The receptors here all came from a man aged 45-65 years with active COVID-19.

The rearrangement links TRBV9 to TRBJ1-2; TRBD1 agrees at 10 bases. Trimming cost V 5 bases and J 8 bases; bases outside gene matches: 6. The CDR3 totals 13 residues. Germline V lookup: CDR1 SGDLS, CDR2 YYNGEE. As DNA, the CDR3 is TGTGCCAGCAGGGACAGGGGGGGTATCGGCTACACCTTC. Protein: CASRDRGGIGYTF.

The rearrangement uses TRBV20-1 and TRBJ2-2; D possibly corresponds to TRBD1 (6 bases). CDR3 length equals 13 residues. Trimming left V 3 bases short and J 8 bases short, with 13 bases between. CDR1 and CDR2 (germline): DFQATT, SNEGSKA (reference sequence). Written as DNA, the CDR3 is TGCAGTGCTAGTATCAGGGGAAGGGGGGAGCTGTTTTTT. Encoded protein: CSASIRGRGELFF.

V usage is TRBV6-4 and J usage is TRBJ1-2; no firm D call. V shed 3 bases and J shed 6 bases, with 11 bases lying between them. CDR3 length equals 13 residues. Looked up from germline, CDR1 is MRHNA and CDR2 is SNTAGT. The CDR3 bases are TGTGCCAGCAGTGAGGGAGAGGGAAATGGCTACACCTTC. This translates into CASSEGEGNGYTF.

This clone was observed a few times. The chain uses TRBV18 and TRBJ2-1, with 7 bases that match TRBD1. V gave up 1 base and J gave up 2 bases; unmatched junction bases: 8. Germline-derived CDR1 and CDR2 are KGHSH and LQKENI. The CDR3 covers 17 residues. DNA for the CDR3: TGTGCCAGCTCACCACTTTTTCGAGACAGGGCCTACAATGAGCAGTTCTTC. Protein product: CASSPLFRDRAYNEQFF.

Written as DNA, the CDR3 is TGTGCCAGCAGCTTAGCGGGGGGGTTCCAAGAGACCCAGTACTTC. Translation: CASSLAGGFQETQYF. The J gene is TRBJ2-5, the V gene TRBV7-3; 9 bases fit TRBD2. This CDR3 has 15 residues. Germline V gives CDR1 SGHTA, CDR2 FQGTGA. V trimming: 2 bases; J trimming: 1 base; junction bases outside the gene matches: 2.

This chain connects TRBV12-5 to TRBJ2-2; D is undetermined. The V end lost 3 bases, the J end lost 8 bases, and 10 bases lay between the germline ends. The CDR3 length is 13 residues. In germline, CDR1 is LGHNT, CDR2 FRNRAP. CDR3 loop: CASGFRESGELFF. CDR3 DNA sequence: TGTGCTAGTGGTTTCCGAGAATCTGGGGAGCTGTTTTTT. Filled out from reference TRBV12-5 and TRBJ2-2, the complete variable domain reads DARVTQTPRHKVTEMGQEVTMRCQPILGHNTVFWYRQTMMQGLELLAYFRNRAPLDDSGMPKDRFSAEMPDATLATLKIQPSEPRDSAVYFCASGFRESGELFFGEGSRLTVL.

V usage is TRBV10-3 and J usage is TRBJ1-1, with a possible D match to TRBD1 (6 bases). CDR1 is ENHRY and CDR2 is SYGVKD in the germline V gene. Trimming removed 1 base from V and 4 bases from J, with 10 bases in between. This CDR3 has 14 residues. CDR3 residues: CAISELGASTEAFF. The CDR3 nucleotides are TGTGCCATCAGTGAGTTGGGGGCGAGCACTGAAGCTTTCTTT.

V and J are TRBV7-7 and TRBJ1-5, with D perhaps matching TRBD1 (5 bases). Trimming removed 4 bases from V and 2 bases from J, with 27 bases in between. The CDR3 loop spans 20 amino acids. CDR1 SSHAT and CDR2 FNYEAQ come from the germline V gene (reference sequence). CDR3: CASSYSQEGAGNGCNQPQHF. In DNA form, the CDR3 reads TGTGCCAGCAGCTACTCGCAAGAAGGGGCTGGAAATGGTTGCAATCAGCCCCAGCATTTT.

The gene calls are TRBV6-6 and TRBJ2-7; the match to TRBD2 covers 8 bases. The ends lost 3 bases at V and 3 bases at J; junction bases unmatched: 10. Germline V gives CDR1 MNHNY, CDR2 SVGAGI (reference sequence). The CDR3 length is 16 residues. This CDR3 is CASSYKSSGGLYEQYF. The CDR3 DNA reads as TGTGCCAGCAGTTATAAATCCAGCGGGGGACTCTACGAGCAGTACTTC.

The V gene is TRBV27, the J gene TRBJ2-2, with a weak D call TRBD1 (5 bases). The CDR3 consists of 16 residues. V lost 5 bases and J lost 1, with 14 bases in between. The germline V gene encodes CDR1 MNHEY and CDR2 SMNVEV (reference sequence). The CDR3 region is CASSKVGAVNTGELFF. CDR3 in DNA: TGTGCCAGCAGTAAGGTAGGGGCGGTGAACACCGGGGAGCTGTTTTTT.

The chain employs TRBV4-1 and TRBJ1-2, with D unresolved. This CDR3 comprises 15 residues. Germline loops: CDR1 MGHRA, CDR2 YSYEKL. Trimming removed 0 bases from V and 3 bases from J, with 11 bases in between. CDR3 sequence (DNA): TGCGCCAGCAGCCAAGATGAGTCCAACCACTATGGCTACACCTTC. Encoded protein: CASSQDESNHYGYTF.

The V gene is TRBV6-5, the J gene TRBJ2-7, with a tentative D call TRBD1 (6 bases). Trimming shortened V by 4 bases and J by 0 bases, and 13 bases separated the two germline ends. The CDR3 extends over 15 amino acids. Germline CDR1 is MNHEY and CDR2 is SVGAGI. This CDR3 reads CASSSQRDTSYEQYF. In DNA, the CDR3 is TGTGCCAGCAGTTCCCAACGGGACACCTCCTACGAGCAGTACTTC.

This sequence joins TRBV15 and TRBJ2-5; 10 bases fit TRBD2. The V gene's germline CDR1 is LNHNV and CDR2 YYDKDF (reference sequence). The CDR3 consists of 16 residues. V dropped 0 bases and J dropped 1; count of bases not matched to a gene: 2. CDR3 region: CATSRDIAGGQETQYF. The DNA of the CDR3 is TGTGCCACCAGCAGAGATATAGCGGGGGGCCAAGAGACCCAGTACTTC.